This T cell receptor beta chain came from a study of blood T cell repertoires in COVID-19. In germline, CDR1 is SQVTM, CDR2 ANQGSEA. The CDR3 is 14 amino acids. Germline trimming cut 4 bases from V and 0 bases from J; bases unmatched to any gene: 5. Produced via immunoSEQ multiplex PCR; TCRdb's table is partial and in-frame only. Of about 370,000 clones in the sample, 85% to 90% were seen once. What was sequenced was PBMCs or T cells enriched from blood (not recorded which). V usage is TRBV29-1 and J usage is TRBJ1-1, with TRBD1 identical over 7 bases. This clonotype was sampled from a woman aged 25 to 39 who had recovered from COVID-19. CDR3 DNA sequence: TGCAGCGTTGGGCGGACAGGCATGAACACTGAAGCTTTCTTT. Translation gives CSVGRTGMNTEAFF. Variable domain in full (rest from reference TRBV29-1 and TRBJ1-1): SAVISQKPSRDICQRGTSLTIQCQVDSQVTMMFWYRQQPGQSLTLIATANQGSEATYESGFVIDKFPISRPNLTFSTLTVSNMSPEDSSIYLCSVGRTGMNTEAFFGQGTRLTVV.